These 25 T cell receptor beta chains were sequenced from one sample in a study of T-cell memory formation after mild COVID-19. A single record per CDR3 protein comes from TCRdb applying MiXCR to the 5' RACE reads. This table has 150,000 to 200,000 distinct CDR3 sequences, roughly 28% appearing once. Source material: PBMCs or a T cell subset sorted from them (not recorded which). The receptor source for this set is an adult woman who had mild COVID-19 (a few samples of this study predate the infection). Cell type and time point are not known.

CDR3 nucleotides: TGTGCCAGCAGCCCCTATGGTCCAGGGGGGTACACAGATACGCAGTATTTT. This sequence encodes CASSPYGPGGYTDTQYF. V gene TRBV14 combines with J gene TRBJ2-3; D might be TRBD1 (7 bases). The germline V and J ends were trimmed by 4 bases and 2 bases, with 19 bases remaining between them. The CDR3 sequence is 17 residues long. The germline CDR1 and CDR2 sequences are SGHDN and FVKESK.

This sequence joins TRBV6-5 and TRBJ2-1; 10 nucleotides match TRBD2. The CDR3 length is 15 residues. With 2 bases clipped from V and 10 bases from J, the junction kept 8 bases outside the gene matches. Per germline, CDR1 MNHEY and CDR2 SVGAGI. Written as DNA, the CDR3 is TGTGCCAGCAGTTACCTGTCTAGCGGGAGTGAGGAGCAGTTCTTC. Translating gives CASSYLSSGSEEQFF.

The gene calls are TRBV7-9 and TRBJ1-5; D ambiguous. V was pared by 0 bases and J by 2 bases, with 11 bases between. Looked up from germline, CDR1 is SEHNR and CDR2 is FQNEAQ (reference sequence). The CDR3 totals 16 residues. The DNA of the CDR3 is TGTGCCAGCAGCTTAGCGCTGAGAGGTCGCAATCAGCCCCAGCATTTT. The encoded protein is CASSLALRGRNQPQHF.

The rearrangement joins TRBV2 to TRBJ1-5, with D unclear. The germline CDR1 and CDR2 sequences are SNHLY and FYNNEI. V dropped 7 bases and J dropped 6 bases, with 19 bases sitting between them. This CDR3 region has 15 residues. This chain's CDR3 is CASTLGSAGIQPQHF. The CDR3 DNA reads as TGTGCCAGCACATTAGGCTCGGCTGGGATTCAGCCCCAGCATTTT.

The V and J genes are TRBV20-1 and TRBJ1-2, with D possibly TRBD1 on 6 matching bases. Trimming cost V 6 bases and J 0 bases, with 11 bases left between them. This CDR3 has 13 amino acids. Germline loops: CDR1 DFQATT, CDR2 SNEGSKA (reference sequence). The CDR3 here is CSAQKGANYGYTF. The CDR3 DNA is TGCAGTGCGCAAAAGGGGGCTAACTATGGCTACACCTTC.

The chain uses TRBV9 and TRBJ2-1, with 13 bases matching TRBD2. Losses at the gene ends were 6 bases for V and 8 bases for J; bases not matched to a gene: 8. The germline CDR1 and CDR2 sequences are SGDLS and YYNGEE. The CDR3 length is 15 residues. The CDR3 spells CASTEGTSGAYEQFF. CDR3 nucleotide sequence: TGTGCCAGCACCGAAGGGACTAGCGGGGCCTATGAGCAGTTCTTC.

This clonotype was seen only a few times. The chain joins TRBV7-9 to TRBJ2-6; D is unresolved. The CDR3 consists of 15 residues. Germline V lookup: CDR1 SEHNR, CDR2 FQNEAQ (reference sequence). The V gene lost 5 bases and the J gene lost 0 bases, with 8 bases spanning the gap. CDR3: CASSPHISGANVLTF. The CDR3 DNA is TGTGCCAGCAGCCCACATATCTCTGGGGCCAACGTCCTGACTTTC.

DNA for the CDR3: TGTGCCAGCAGCCTCACTTTAGCGGGGGGGCTAACAGATACGCAGTATTTT. The encoded protein is CASSLTLAGGLTDTQYF. The rearrangement joins TRBV7-2 to TRBJ2-3; TRBD2 agrees at 11 bases. The CDR3 is 17 residues long. Per the germline V gene, CDR1 is SGHTA and CDR2 is FQGNSA. V lost 5 bases and J lost 3; bases outside the gene matches: 10.

This clonotype was counted only a few times. The gene calls are TRBV25-1 and TRBJ2-7; the D gene is possibly TRBD2 (5 bases). Trimming left V 4 bases short and J 2 bases short, with 12 bases between. This CDR3 comprises 14 residues. Germline loops: CDR1 MGHDK, CDR2 SYGVNS. The DNA of the CDR3 is TGTGCCAGCAGTGTCATGGAGGCTACCTACGAGCAGTACTTC. Translation: CASSVMEATYEQYF.

The rearrangement joins TRBV14 to TRBJ2-1, with D unclear. This CDR3 contains 13 residues. V gave up 3 bases and J gave up 5 bases, with 8 bases separating them. The germline V gene has CDR1 SGHDN and CDR2 FVKESK. CDR3 residues: CASSQVLHNEQFF. DNA of the CDR3: TGTGCCAGCAGCCAGGTTCTCCACAATGAGCAGTTCTTC. The variable domain in full, with the rest retrieved from reference TRBV14 and TRBJ2-1, is EAGVTQFPSHSVIEKGQTVTLRCDPISGHDNLYWYRRVMGKEIKFLLHFVKESKQDESGMPNNRFLAERTGGTYSTLKVQPAELEDSGVYFCASSQVLHNEQFFGPGTRLTVL.

This chain joins TRBV7-9 and TRBJ1-2, with no clear D. Trimming took off 4 bases at V and 4 bases at J, with 13 bases between the two ends. The germline V gene encodes CDR1 SEHNR and CDR2 FQNEAQ (reference sequence). The CDR3 runs to 14 residues. CDR3 sequence reads: CASSSSAIGYGYTF. CDR3 in DNA: TGTGCCAGCAGCTCCTCGGCGATCGGCTATGGCTACACCTTC.

This clonotype was seen more than once but under ten times. The chain couples TRBV7-2 to TRBJ2-5, with a weak D call TRBD2 (5 bases). The CDR3 runs 15 residues. V dropped 5 bases and J dropped 5 bases, with 18 bases sitting between them. CDR1 SGHTA and CDR2 FQGNSA come from the germline V gene. The DNA of the CDR3 is TGTGCCAGCAGCGGCACAAGCGGATTGGGGGAGACCCAGTACTTC. Translating it yields CASSGTSGLGETQYF.

The chain combines TRBV15 with TRBJ1-1, with 7 bases aligning to TRBD1. CDR1 is LNHNV, CDR2 YYDKDF, per germline (reference sequence). The CDR3 runs to 15 residues. J was trimmed by 1 base and V by 5 bases; bases with no gene match: 7. CDR3 sequence: CATSSGRGQNTEAFF. The CDR3 region has the DNA TGTGCCACCAGCTCCGGAAGGGGGCAGAACACTGAAGCTTTCTTT.

The J gene is TRBJ2-1, the V gene TRBV7-2; no clear D. V was clipped by 5 bases and J by 7 bases, with 24 bases between them. CDR1 is SGHTA, CDR2 FQGNSA, per germline. The CDR3 is 17 amino acids. The CDR3 spells CASSLRFQPLGWNEQFF. CDR3 sequence (DNA): TGTGCCAGCAGCCTAAGGTTCCAACCGCTAGGGTGGAATGAGCAGTTCTTC.

This clonotype occurred a few times. The genes are TRBV20-1 and TRBJ2-1; 9 bases are a match to TRBD2. V was pared by 3 bases and J by 15 bases, with 15 bases of the junction left unmatched. CDR3 size: 14 residues. Germline CDR1 and CDR2: DFQATT and SNEGSKA (reference sequence). The CDR3 DNA is TGCAGTGCTAGTGCCCCGACTAGCGGCCTGGGGGTGTTCTTC. It translates to CSASAPTSGLGVFF.

This clonotype turned up a few times. This rearrangement joins TRBV5-1 to TRBJ2-5; TRBD2 matches at 8 bases. Germline values: CDR1 SGHRS, CDR2 YFSETQ. This CDR3 comprises 16 residues. The V and J ends lost 0 bases and 4 bases, in that order; junction bases with no gene match: 8. The chain's CDR3 is CASSLGPAGELETQYF. As DNA, the CDR3 is TGCGCCAGCAGCTTGGGGCCAGCGGGAGAGCTAGAGACCCAGTACTTC.

This clonotype appeared a few times. The V and J genes are TRBV15 and TRBJ1-1; no clear D. Germline lookup yields CDR1 LNHNV and CDR2 YYDKDF (reference sequence). Trimming stripped 0 bases from V and 1 base from J, with 6 bases between. This CDR3 is built from 14 residues. CDR3 nucleotides: TGTGCCACCAGCAGAGACCGACCGAACACTGAAGCTTTCTTT. Protein sequence: CATSRDRPNTEAFF.

This chain joins TRBV12-3 or TRBV12-4 and TRBJ2-1; D possibly uses TRBD1 or TRBD2 (5 bases each). The CDR3 runs 15 residues. Trimming stripped 10 bases from V and 1 base from J, with 17 bases between. As DNA, the CDR3 is TGTGCCACGGGGCGGAGAAGCCTATCCTACAATGAGCAGTTCTTC. This gives the protein CATGRRSLSYNEQFF.

This clonotype has more than one count but fewer than ten. The chain couples TRBV10-3 to TRBJ2-3; D tentatively reads TRBD1 or TRBD2 (6 bases each). The CDR3 loop spans 13 amino acids. From germline, CDR1 is ENHRY and CDR2 SYGVKD. V was shortened by 10 bases and J by 4 bases, with 15 bases between the two germline ends. CDR3 nucleotide sequence: TGTGCCAGGAGTGGGGGGCCTGCAGATACGCAGTATTTT. The encoded protein is CARSGGPADTQYF.

This clonotype was seen a few times. This chain links TRBV18 with TRBJ1-5; no clear D. The germline V and J ends were trimmed by 2 bases and 1 base, with 6 bases remaining between them. CDR1 is KGHSH and CDR2 is LQKENI in the germline V gene. The CDR3 loop spans 14 amino acids. The CDR3 region is CASSPGESNQPQHF. The CDR3 nucleotides are TGTGCCAGCTCACCAGGGGAGAGCAATCAGCCCCAGCATTTT.

The chain recombines TRBV10-3 with TRBJ1-5; 9 positions match TRBD1. J lost 5 bases, V lost 6 bases, and 8 bases had no gene match. Germline V gives CDR1 ENHRY, CDR2 SYGVKD. There are 15 residues in the CDR3. CDR3 DNA: TGTGCCATCAGCTCCGACAGGGGGAGAGATCAGCCCCAGCATTTT. Translating it yields CAISSDRGRDQPQHF.

The J gene is TRBJ2-2, the V gene TRBV6-2 or TRBV6-3, with D possibly being TRBD2 (6 bases). Germline assignment: CDR1 MNHEY and CDR2 SVGEGT. With 5 bases removed from V and 4 bases from J, the gap between germline ends came to 14 bases. The CDR3 extends over 15 amino acids. The CDR3 here is CASSTRLGATGELFF. In nucleotides, the CDR3 is TGTGCCAGCAGTACCCGACTAGGGGCCACCGGGGAGCTGTTTTTT.

This clonotype appeared many times. This chain connects TRBV9 to TRBJ1-1; D gene unclear. The CDR3 spans 15 residues. V lost 4 bases and J lost 1, with 14 bases in between. Germline CDR1 SGDLS, CDR2 YYNGEE. The CDR3 loop reads CASSPYSTPNTEAFF. DNA for the CDR3: TGTGCCAGCAGCCCCTATTCAACGCCGAACACTGAAGCTTTCTTT.

Only a few counts were recorded for this clonotype. The chain recombines TRBV9 with TRBJ1-2; a possible D gene is TRBD1 (6 bases). The germline V gene encodes CDR1 SGDLS and CDR2 YYNGEE. Trimming pared 2 bases from V and 0 bases from J, leaving 11 bases between. CDR3 size: 15 residues. The CDR3, as DNA: TGTGCCAGCAGCGTCGGGACACCTGCTAACTATGGCTACACCTTC. Translated: CASSVGTPANYGYTF.

The chain recombines TRBV6-6 with TRBJ2-7, with a possible D match to TRBD1 (6 bases). V was cut by 7 bases and J by 2 bases, with 12 bases left in between. In germline, CDR1 is MNHNY, CDR2 SVGAGI (reference sequence). CDR3 length: 13 residues. This chain's CDR3 is CASTNGDTYEQYF. CDR3 bases: TGTGCCAGCACCAACGGGGACACCTACGAGCAGTACTTC.